This TCR beta chain appears in the sequencing data of a study of PD-1 blockade in classical Hodgkin lymphoma. This clone was seen a handful of times. Its target is not known. Assay used: immunoSEQ multiplex PCR; TCRdb lists only in-frame clones, some missing. The sample contains 25,000 to 35,000 clones, more than 60% of which appear only once. The CDR3 is 17 residues long. The germline gives CDR1 LNHDA, CDR2 SQIVND (reference sequence). V was clipped by 5 bases and J by 0 bases, with 14 bases between them. Study-wide findings and caveats: CD4+ TCR diversity rose significantly by C4D1, and CD8+ TCR diversity did not. Healthy donors reportedly exceeded newly diagnosed patients in baseline TCR diversity.

Relapse was seen in all patients after autologous stem cell transplantation, and brentuximab vedotin exposure was variable. The specimen comprised peripheral blood mononuclear cells (PBMCs), sampled before the second cycle of nivolumab. V gene TRBV19 combines with J gene TRBJ1-6; TRBD1 is a possible D gene (6 bases). This TCR was recovered from a human donor with classical Hodgkin lymphoma. Written as DNA, the CDR3 is TGTGCCAGTAGTCGACGGACAGCGAGCTCCTATAATTCACCCCTCCACTTT. This codes for CASSRRTASSYNSPLHF.